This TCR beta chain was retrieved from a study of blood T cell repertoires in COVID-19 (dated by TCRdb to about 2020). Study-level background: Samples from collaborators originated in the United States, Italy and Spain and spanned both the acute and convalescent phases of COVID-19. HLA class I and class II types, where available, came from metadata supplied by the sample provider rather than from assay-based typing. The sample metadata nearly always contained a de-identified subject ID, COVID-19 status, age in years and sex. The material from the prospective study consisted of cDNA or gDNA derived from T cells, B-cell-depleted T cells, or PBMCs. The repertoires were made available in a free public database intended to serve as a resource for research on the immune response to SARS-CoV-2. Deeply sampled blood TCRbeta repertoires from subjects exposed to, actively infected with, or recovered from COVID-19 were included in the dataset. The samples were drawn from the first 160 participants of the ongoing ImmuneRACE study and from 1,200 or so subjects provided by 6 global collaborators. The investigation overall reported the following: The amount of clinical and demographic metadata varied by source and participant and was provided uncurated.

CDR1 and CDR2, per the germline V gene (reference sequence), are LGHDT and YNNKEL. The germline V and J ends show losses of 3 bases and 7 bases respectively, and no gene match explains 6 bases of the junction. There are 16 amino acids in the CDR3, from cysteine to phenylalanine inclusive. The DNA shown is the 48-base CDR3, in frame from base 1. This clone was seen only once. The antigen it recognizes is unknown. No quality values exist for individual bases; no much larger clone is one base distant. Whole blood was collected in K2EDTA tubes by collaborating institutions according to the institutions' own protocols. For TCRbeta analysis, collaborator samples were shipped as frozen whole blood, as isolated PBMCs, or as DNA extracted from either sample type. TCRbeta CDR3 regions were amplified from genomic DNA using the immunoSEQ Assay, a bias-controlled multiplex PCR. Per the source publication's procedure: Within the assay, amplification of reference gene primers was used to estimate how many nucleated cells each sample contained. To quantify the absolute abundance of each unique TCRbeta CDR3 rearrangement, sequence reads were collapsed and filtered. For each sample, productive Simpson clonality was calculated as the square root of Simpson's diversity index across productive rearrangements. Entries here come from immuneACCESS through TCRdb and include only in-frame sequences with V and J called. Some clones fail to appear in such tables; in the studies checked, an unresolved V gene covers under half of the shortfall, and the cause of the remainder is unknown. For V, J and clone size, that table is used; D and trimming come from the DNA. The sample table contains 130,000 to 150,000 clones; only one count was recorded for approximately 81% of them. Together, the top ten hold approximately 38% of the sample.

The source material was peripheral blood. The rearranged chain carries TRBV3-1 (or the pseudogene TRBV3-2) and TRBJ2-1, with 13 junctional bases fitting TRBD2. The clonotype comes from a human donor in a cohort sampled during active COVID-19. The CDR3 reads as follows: CASSQELLAGGNEQFF. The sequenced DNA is TGTGCCAGCAGCCAGGAGTTACTAGCGGGGGGGAATGAGCAGTTCTTC.